Each of the 14 T cell receptor beta chains below was sequenced from the same sample in a study of beta chain features in type 1 diabetes. For these receptors, no antigen is known. Points from the study as a whole: Shorter TCRB CDR3s, moderately but significantly so, marked every one of the four CD4+ subsets in Type 1 diabetes patients.

cDNA synthesis used the whole RNA isolate, giving expressed TCRB sequences. Sequencing was performed with immunoSEQ multiplex PCR; in TCRdb, only in-frame clones are kept and a portion is missing. The data contain about 160,000 clones, almost 65% of them singletons. The sequenced sample consisted of naive CD4+ T cells from blood. These receptors were taken from a man under 40 with type 1 diabetes.

The rearrangement links TRBV7-2 to TRBJ1-2; D might be TRBD1 (5 bases). Germline V lookup: CDR1 SGHTA, CDR2 FQGNSA. CDR3 length: 17 residues. V lost 2 bases to trimming and J lost 1 base, with 17 bases between them. This chain's CDR3 is CASSLPLRGPLNYGYTF. The CDR3 DNA reads TGTGCCAGCAGCTTACCCTTGCGGGGACCCCTTAACTATGGCTACACCTTC.

The J gene is TRBJ2-3, the V gene TRBV29-1; 8 nucleotides agree with TRBD1. The CDR3 consists of 14 residues. The germline gives CDR1 SQVTM, CDR2 ANQGSEA. With V trimmed by 7 bases and J by 0 bases, 6 bases remained unmatched. The CDR3 nucleotides are TGCAGCGCCGGACAGGGTGCGAGCACAGATACGCAGTATTTT. Translating it yields CSAGQGASTDTQYF.

The chain couples TRBV9 to TRBJ2-1, with TRBD2 identical over 9 bases. Germline V gene lookup returns CDR1 SGDLS and CDR2 YYNGEE. V was clipped by 0 bases and J by 0 bases; unmatched bases: 7. The CDR3 sequence is 18 residues long. CDR3 loop: CASSVGASGESSYNEQFF. CDR3 sequence (DNA): TGTGCCAGCAGCGTAGGGGCTAGCGGGGAGAGCTCCTACAATGAGCAGTTCTTC. Full variable domain (missing parts from reference TRBV9 and TRBJ2-1): DSGVTQTPKHLITATGQRVTLRCSPRSGDLSVYWYQQSLDQGLQFLIQYYNGEERAKGNILERFSAQQFPDLHSELNLSSLELGDSALYFCASSVGASGESSYNEQFFGPGTRLTVL.

This chain uses TRBV29-1 with TRBJ1-4; D gene ambiguous. This CDR3 region has 12 residues. Trimming took 5 bases from V and 3 from J, leaving 7 bases between them. Germline lookup yields CDR1 SQVTM and CDR2 ANQGSEA. CDR3 region: CSVSSSNEKLFF. CDR3 nucleotides: TGCAGCGTTAGCTCCTCTAATGAAAAACTGTTTTTT.

This clone turned up a few times. The chain employs TRBV2 and TRBJ2-1; 13 nucleotides agree with TRBD2. The V gene end was trimmed by 6 bases and the J gene end by 7 bases; junction bases not matched to a gene: 6. The CDR3 is 15 residues long. Germline CDR1 is SNHLY and CDR2 is FYNNEI. In DNA, the CDR3 is TGTGCCAGCAGCAAACTAGCGGGGGGGCCGAATGAGCAGTTCTTC. Translated, it gives CASSKLAGGPNEQFF.

This clone was found a few times. The V and J genes are TRBV29-1 and TRBJ2-3, with a possible D match to TRBD1 (6 bases). Per germline, CDR1 SQVTM and CDR2 ANQGSEA. There are 14 residues in the CDR3. V was cut by 3 bases and J by 2 bases, with 12 bases left in between. The chain's CDR3 is CSVEVQGPTDTQYF. The DNA of the CDR3 is TGCAGCGTTGAGGTCCAGGGGCCCACAGATACGCAGTATTTT.

The V gene is TRBV28, the J gene TRBJ2-7, with D unresolved. Germline V CDR1 and CDR2: MDHEN, SYDVKM. This CDR3 is 14 amino acids long. V dropped 9 bases and J dropped 4 bases, with 19 bases sitting between them. DNA of the CDR3: TGTGCCAGACCAAACCGTAACAGTCCTTACGAGCAGTACTTC. Translation: CARPNRNSPYEQYF.

This clone was recorded a few times. The V call is TRBV30, the J call TRBJ2-5; D might be TRBD1 or TRBD2, each matching 5 bases. V was trimmed by 2 bases and J by 2 bases, leaving 12 bases between them. Germline CDR1 GTSNPN, CDR2 SVGIG (reference sequence). There are 14 residues in the CDR3. Here the CDR3 DNA reads TGTGCCTGGAGTTGGGGGACGGATCAAGAGACCCAGTACTTC. Encoded protein: CAWSWGTDQETQYF.

The V gene is TRBV23-1, the J gene TRBJ1-4, with D tentatively TRBD1 (5 bases). TRBV23-1 is an ORF; its function is uncertain. V was shortened by 0 bases and J by 4 bases, with 9 bases between the two germline ends. This CDR3 has 15 residues. The CDR3, as DNA: TGCGCCAGCAGTCAATCCCAGGGTGATAATGAAAAACTGTTTTTT. It translates to CASSQSQGDNEKLFF.

The chain uses TRBV5-1 and TRBJ2-2; 7 bases line up with TRBD1. CDR1 and CDR2 (germline): SGHRS, YFSETQ. V lost 4 bases, J lost 8 bases, and 5 bases stayed unmatched. This CDR3 region has 13 residues. CDR3 sequence reads: CASSLDRAGELFF. In nucleotides, the CDR3 is TGCGCCAGCAGCCTTGACAGGGCTGGGGAGCTGTTTTTT.

The chain employs TRBV20-1 and TRBJ1-2; D not certain. The V and J ends lost 2 bases and 8 bases respectively, with 9 bases between them. Per the germline V gene, CDR1 is DFQATT and CDR2 is SNEGSKA (reference sequence). The CDR3 spans 11 residues. In DNA, the CDR3 is TGCAGTGCTAGACAATACCTCGGCTACACCTTC. It codes for CSARQYLGYTF.

This clone has more than one count but fewer than ten. The chain employs TRBV4-3 and TRBJ2-2; unclear D gene. The V gene's germline CDR1 is LGHNA and CDR2 YSLEER. Trimming stripped 3 bases from V and 0 bases from J, with 8 bases between. The CDR3 length is 15 residues. CDR3 DNA: TGCGCCAGCAGCCAGTTTACAGCGAACACCGGGGAGCTGTTTTTT. This gives the protein CASSQFTANTGELFF.

A word on this clone: The junction differs from germline at one of its ends, possibly a read error. This chain links TRBV29-1 with TRBJ2-3; the match to TRBD2 covers 8 bases. This CDR3 spans 13 amino acids. Germline V lookup: CDR1 SQVTM, CDR2 ANQGSEA. The CDR3 DNA reads TGCAGCGTTTTCGGGAGGGGCACTGATACGCAGTATTTT. Residues: CSVFGRGTDTQYF.

The chain links TRBV9 to TRBJ2-5; D call uncertain. This CDR3 spans 14 amino acids. V was pared by 0 bases and J by 1 base, with 7 bases between. In germline, CDR1 is SGDLS, CDR2 YYNGEE. The CDR3 loop reads CASSVGIFQETQYF. The DNA for the CDR3 is TGTGCCAGCAGCGTAGGGATATTCCAAGAGACCCAGTACTTC.